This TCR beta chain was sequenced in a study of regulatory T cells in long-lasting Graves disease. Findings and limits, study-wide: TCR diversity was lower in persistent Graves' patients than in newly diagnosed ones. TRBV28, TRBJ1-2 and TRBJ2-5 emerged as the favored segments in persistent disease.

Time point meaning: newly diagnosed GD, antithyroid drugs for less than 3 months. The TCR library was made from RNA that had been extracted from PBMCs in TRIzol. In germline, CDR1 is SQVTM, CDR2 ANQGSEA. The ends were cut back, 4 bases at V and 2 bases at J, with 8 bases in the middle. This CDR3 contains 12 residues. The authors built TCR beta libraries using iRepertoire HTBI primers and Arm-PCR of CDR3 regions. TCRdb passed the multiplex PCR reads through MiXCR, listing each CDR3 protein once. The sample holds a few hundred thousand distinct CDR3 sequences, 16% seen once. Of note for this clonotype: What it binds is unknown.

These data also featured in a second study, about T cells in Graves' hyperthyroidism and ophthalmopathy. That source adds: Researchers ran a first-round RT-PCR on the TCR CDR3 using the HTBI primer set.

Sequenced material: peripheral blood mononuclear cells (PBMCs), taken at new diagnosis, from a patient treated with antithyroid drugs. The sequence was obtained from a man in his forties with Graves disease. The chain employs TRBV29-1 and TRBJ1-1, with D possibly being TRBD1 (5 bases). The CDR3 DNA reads TGCAGCGTTGTCCAGGGAAACACTGAAGCTTTCTTT. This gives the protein CSVVQGNTEAFF.